Listed here are 23 T cell receptor beta chains from one sample, sequenced in a study of cytomegalovirus exposure and HLA in healthy donors. Method: immunoSEQ multiplex PCR; TCRdb's copy keeps in-frame clones and lacks some. The sample consists of 55,000 to 80,000 clones, approximately 95% of them appearing once. Sequencing input: PBMCs. These receptor sequences come from a young woman in good health and CMV-seropositive.

V and J are TRBV7-2 and TRBJ2-1; 9 nucleotides line up with TRBD2. The V gene end was trimmed by 4 bases and the J gene end by 10 bases; junction bases not matched to a gene: 17. Germline V gene sequence: CDR1 SGHTA, CDR2 FQGNSA. This CDR3 region has 17 residues. CDR3 nucleotides: TGTGCCAGCAGCTATGGGGGGGGACTAGCCGCGAATAGGGAGCAGTTCTTC. Its translation is CASSYGGGLAANREQFF.

The rearrangement uses TRBV6-1 and TRBJ1-1; weak D call: TRBD1 (5 bases). Germline CDR1 reads MNHNS; CDR2 reads SASEGT. The length of the CDR3 is 15 residues. Trimming removed 6 bases from V and 1 base from J, with 15 bases in between. CDR3 loop: CASRARGVSNTEAFF. The CDR3 DNA reads TGTGCCAGCAGGGCCCGGGGGGTGTCGAACACTGAAGCTTTCTTT.

For this clone: Other DNA sequences in this sample translate to the same CDR3. The chain recombines TRBV7-2 with TRBJ2-5; TRBD2 agrees at 7 bases. This CDR3 has 14 residues. Germline CDR1 reads SGHTA; CDR2 reads FQGNSA. V shed 1 base, J shed 3 bases, and the junction held 2 bases outside the gene matches. CDR3 DNA sequence: TGTGCCAGCAGCTTAGTGGGGACTAAAGAGACCCAGTACTTC. It yields the protein CASSLVGTKETQYF.

The chain links TRBV19 to TRBJ1-2, with 12 positions matching TRBD1. The CDR3 has 16 residues. Losses at the gene ends were 5 bases for V and 4 bases for J; bases not matched to a gene: 8. Germline CDR1 LNHDA, CDR2 SQIVND (reference sequence). The CDR3 coding sequence is TGTGCCAGTAGTTGGGGACAGGGGGCGCGGAGCTATGGCTACACCTTC. This sequence encodes CASSWGQGARSYGYTF.

This chain connects TRBV30 to TRBJ2-2, with TRBD2 as a possible D gene (5 bases). This CDR3 comprises 15 residues. The V gene lost 0 bases and the J gene lost 6 bases, with 14 bases spanning the gap. Per the germline V gene, CDR1 is GTSNPN and CDR2 is SVGIG (reference sequence). DNA for the CDR3: TGTGCCTGGAGTGTCCTGAGGGCGATCCCCGGGGAGCTGTTTTTT. Translating it yields CAWSVLRAIPGELFF.

This chain joins TRBV5-6 and TRBJ1-4, with D possibly being TRBD1 (5 bases). Trimming stripped 4 bases from V and 5 bases from J, with 18 bases between. Germline assignment: CDR1 SGHDT and CDR2 YYEEEE. The CDR3 spans 16 residues. The CDR3 coding sequence is TGTGCCAGCAGCAGATTAACAGGTCGCGCGAATGAAAAACTGTTTTTT. This translates into CASSRLTGRANEKLFF. The complete variable domain, with remaining parts taken from reference TRBV5-6 and TRBJ1-4, reads DAGVTQSPTHLIKTRGQQVTLRCSPKSGHDTVSWYQQALGQGPQFIFQYYEEEERQRGNFPDRFSGHQFPNYSSELNVNALLLGDSALYLCASSRLTGRANEKLFFGSGTQLSVL.

The V call is TRBV10-1, the J call TRBJ1-1; D perhaps matches TRBD1 (6 bases). This CDR3 region has 14 residues. Germline CDR1 is WNHNN and CDR2 is SYGVQD (reference sequence). Trimming pared 4 bases from V and 0 bases from J, leaving 9 bases between. CDR3 protein: CASSGGQLNTEAFF. In nucleotides, the CDR3 is TGCGCCAGCAGTGGGGGACAATTGAACACTGAAGCTTTCTTT.

This clone was detected once. The chain employs TRBV15 and TRBJ1-2; D unresolved. Germline V gives CDR1 LNHNV, CDR2 YYDKDF (reference sequence). The CDR3 is 16 residues long. V lost 1 base to trimming and J lost 5 bases, with 17 bases between them. In DNA form, the CDR3 reads TGTGCCACCAGCAGAGGAAGGCCCCAACAGCTGTATGGCTACACCTTC. The encoded protein is CATSRGRPQQLYGYTF.

The genes are TRBV7-9 and TRBJ2-1, with 8 positions matching TRBD2. CDR1 SEHNR and CDR2 FQNEAQ come from the germline V gene (reference sequence). The CDR3 covers 15 residues. With V trimmed by 4 bases and J by 15 bases, 17 bases remained unmatched. The DNA of the CDR3 is TGTGCCAGCAGCTACGGACTAGCTGAATCCCCGCTTCTGTTCTTC. It translates to CASSYGLAESPLLFF. Supplemented by reference TRBV7-9 and TRBJ2-1, the full variable domain reads DTGVSQNPRHKITKRGQNVTFRCDPISEHNRLYWYRQTLGQGPEFLTYFQNEAQLEKSRLLSDRFSAERPKGSFSTLEIQRTEQGDSAMYLCASSYGLAESPLLFFGPGTRLTVL.

The CDR3 DNA sequence: TGTGCCAGCAGAAACGCAGGGGAAGCCTACGAGCAGTACTTC. This sequence encodes CASRNAGEAYEQYF. V usage is TRBV28 and J usage is TRBJ2-7; weak D call: TRBD1 (6 bases). The germline V gene has CDR1 MDHEN and CDR2 SYDVKM. This CDR3 comprises 14 residues. With 6 bases removed from V and 2 bases from J, the gap between germline ends came to 14 bases.

The V and J genes are TRBV28 and TRBJ1-1, with D possibly TRBD1 on 6 matching bases. The V gene's germline CDR1 is MDHEN and CDR2 SYDVKM. The V end lost 5 bases, the J end lost 5 bases, and 18 bases lay between the germline ends. There are 15 residues in the CDR3. Written as DNA, the CDR3 is TGTGCCAGCAGTCCCAGGACAGAAAGGGGAACTGAAGCTTTCTTT. Translation: CASSPRTERGTEAFF.

CDR3 residues: CASSLDGTGYEQYF. The DNA of the CDR3 is TGTGCCAGCAGCTTAGACGGGACAGGGTACGAGCAGTACTTC. The V gene is TRBV11-2, the J gene TRBJ2-7, with 9 bases lining up with TRBD1. Germline CDR1 SGHAT, CDR2 FQNNGV. Losses at the gene ends were 0 bases for V and 4 bases for J; bases not matched to a gene: 1. This CDR3 spans 14 amino acids.

This clone was found a few times. V gene TRBV25-1 combines with J gene TRBJ1-6; D call uncertain. Between the trimmed V and J ends, which lost 4 bases and 7 bases, there was a span of 11 bases. Germline CDR1 reads MGHDK; CDR2 reads SYGVNS. The CDR3 is made up of 14 amino acids. The CDR3 here is CASSGAGYNSPLHF. The CDR3, as DNA: TGTGCCAGCAGTGGGGCGGGGTACAATTCACCCCTCCACTTT.

The chain recombines TRBV30 with TRBJ1-1; D gene unclear. The ends were cut back, 6 bases at V and 6 bases at J, with 14 bases in the middle. This CDR3 has 12 residues. Per germline, CDR1 GTSNPN and CDR2 SVGIG (reference sequence). The CDR3 sequence: CACHYGIAEAFF. DNA of the CDR3: TGTGCCTGCCACTACGGGATCGCTGAAGCTTTCTTT.

About this clone: The same CDR3 is also encoded by other DNA sequences in this sample. The chain couples TRBV7-2 to TRBJ2-7; D call uncertain. Trimming cost V 2 bases and J 4 bases, with 3 bases left between them. CDR3 length equals 11 residues. Germline CDR1 is SGHTA and CDR2 is FQGNSA. The CDR3 region is CASSLSYEQYF. The CDR3 coding sequence is TGTGCCAGCAGCTTATCATACGAGCAGTACTTC.

The J gene is TRBJ1-4, the V gene TRBV29-1; 7 nucleotides line up with TRBD1. Germline V gene lookup returns CDR1 SQVTM and CDR2 ANQGSEA. The junction had 4 bases not matched to a gene; V was cut back by 6 bases and J by 3 bases. The CDR3 consists of 13 residues. The CDR3 loop is CSVTGSPNEKLFF. CDR3 nucleotides: TGCAGCGTGACAGGGTCCCCTAATGAAAAACTGTTTTTT. The full variable domain, completed using reference TRBV29-1 and TRBJ1-4, is SAVISQKPSRDICQRGTSLTIQCQVDSQVTMMFWYRQQPGQSLTLIATANQGSEATYESGFVIDKFPISRPNLTFSTLTVSNMSPEDSSIYLCSVTGSPNEKLFFGSGTQLSVL.

This chain joins TRBV19 and TRBJ2-7; D unclear. The germline gives CDR1 LNHDA, CDR2 SQIVND (reference sequence). V lost 9 bases to trimming and J lost 5 bases, with 11 bases between them. The CDR3 has 11 residues. CDR3 nucleotides: TGTGCCAGCCGTGGGCAGAACGAGCAGTACTTC. It yields the protein CASRGQNEQYF.

The chain employs TRBV7-8 and TRBJ2-3, with D unclear. The CDR3 extends over 16 amino acids. Trimming shortened V by 1 base and J by 4 bases, and 15 bases separated the two germline ends. Germline loops: CDR1 SGHVS, CDR2 FQNEAQ. This CDR3 is CASSLGHFDSSDTQYF. The CDR3 bases are TGTGCCAGCAGCTTAGGGCATTTTGATTCCTCAGATACGCAGTATTTT. Looking up the rest from reference TRBV7-8 and TRBJ2-3 gives the full variable domain: GAGVSQSPRYKVAKRGQDVALRCDPISGHVSLFWYQQALGQGPEFLTYFQNEAQLDKSGLPSDRFFAERPEGSVSTLKIQRTQQEDSAVYLCASSLGHFDSSDTQYFGPGTRLTVL.

The chain has TRBV6-5 and TRBJ1-6; TRBD1 is a possible D gene (5 bases). V was clipped by 6 bases and J by 2 bases, with 11 bases between them. CDR3 length equals 15 residues. In germline, CDR1 is MNHEY, CDR2 SVGAGI. The CDR3: CASSGDSPYNSPLHF. Here the CDR3 DNA reads TGTGCCAGCAGCGGCGACAGTCCCTATAATTCACCCCTCCACTTT.

The chain recombines TRBV5-1 with TRBJ2-1; D perhaps matches TRBD2 (6 bases). The CDR3 runs to 12 residues. Germline V gene lookup returns CDR1 SGHRS and CDR2 YFSETQ. With 4 bases removed from V and 7 bases from J, the gap between germline ends came to 9 bases. This chain's CDR3 is CASSRGWNEQFF. As DNA, the CDR3 is TGCGCCAGCAGCCGGGGGTGGAATGAGCAGTTCTTC. The full variable domain, in which reference TRBV5-1 and TRBJ2-1 provide the parts outside the CDR3, is KAGVTQTPRYLIKTRGQQVTLSCSPISGHRSVSWYQQTPGQGLQFLFEYFSETQRNKGNFPGRFSGRQFSNSRSEMNVSTLELGDSALYLCASSRGWNEQFFGPGTRLTVL.

The CDR3 DNA follows: TGTGCCAGCAGCGTCGGAGCGGGGGTTGAAAATCAGCCCCAGCATTTT. It codes for CASSVGAGVENQPQHF. The chain combines TRBV7-9 with TRBJ1-5; TRBD1 might be the D (5 bases). CDR1 SEHNR and CDR2 FQNEAQ come from the germline V gene (reference sequence). V lost 5 bases and J 4 bases, leaving 18 bases between the germline ends. The CDR3 sequence is 16 residues long.

The chain has TRBV2 and TRBJ2-5; possibly TRBD1 for D (6 bases). The length of the CDR3 is 13 residues. V was pared by 6 bases and J by 2 bases, with 10 bases between. The V gene's germline CDR1 is SNHLY and CDR2 FYNNEI. The CDR3 DNA is TGTGCCAGCAGGGACAGCCCTCAAGAGACCCAGTACTTC. It is translated as CASRDSPQETQYF.

The V and J genes are TRBV5-4 and TRBJ2-3; 7 bases line up with TRBD1. Germline lookup yields CDR1 SGHNT and CDR2 YYREEE (reference sequence). The CDR3 contains 15 residues. V lost 4 bases and J lost 2; bases outside the gene matches: 7. The CDR3 bases are TGTGCCAGCAGCAACCGGGACAGAGCCACAGATACGCAGTATTTT. Translated: CASSNRDRATDTQYF.